This T cell receptor (beta chain) was sequenced during a study of blood T cell repertoires in COVID-19. Study as a whole: The samples span acute and convalescent COVID-19 from the United States, Italy and Spain.

V lost 6 bases, J lost 4 bases, and 8 bases stayed unmatched. Germline V gene lookup returns CDR1 SEHNR and CDR2 FQNEAQ (reference sequence). CDR3 length: 16 residues. Produced via immunoSEQ multiplex PCR; TCRdb's table is partial and in-frame only. The top ten clones hold roughly 0.99% of a sample with 150,000 to 200,000 clones, approximately 86% of them seen once. The clonotype was recovered from a man aged 18 to 29 with acute or convalescent COVID-19. V is TRBV7-9 and J is TRBJ2-2, with 10 bases aligning to TRBD1. The sequencing input was peripheral blood. The CDR3 region has the DNA TGTGCCAGCAGTTTCAGACAGGGGGCAGGCACCGGGGAGCTGTTTTTT. It yields the protein CASSFRQGAGTGELFF.